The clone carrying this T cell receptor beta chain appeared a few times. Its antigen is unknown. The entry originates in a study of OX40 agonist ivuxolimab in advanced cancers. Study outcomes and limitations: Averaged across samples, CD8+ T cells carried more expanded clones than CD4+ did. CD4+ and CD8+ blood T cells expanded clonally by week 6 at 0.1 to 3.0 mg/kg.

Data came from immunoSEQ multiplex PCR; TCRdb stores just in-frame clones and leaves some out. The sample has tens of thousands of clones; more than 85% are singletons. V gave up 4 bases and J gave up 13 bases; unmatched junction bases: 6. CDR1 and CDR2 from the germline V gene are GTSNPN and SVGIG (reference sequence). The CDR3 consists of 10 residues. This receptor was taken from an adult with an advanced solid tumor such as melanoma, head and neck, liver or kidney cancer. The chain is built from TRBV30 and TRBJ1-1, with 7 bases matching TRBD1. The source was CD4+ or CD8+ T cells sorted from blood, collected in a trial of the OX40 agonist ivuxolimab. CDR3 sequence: CAWIQGLVFF. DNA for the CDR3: TGTGCCTGGATACAGGGGTTGGTTTTCTTT.